The 32 T cell receptor beta chains below come from one sample, sequenced in a study of T cell responses to AZD1222 COVID-19 vaccine. The method was immunoSEQ multiplex PCR; TCRdb's version includes in-frame clones alone and lacks a portion of them. This sample has some 140,000 clones, with around 93% found just once. The specimen was peripheral blood, collected on day 0 of AZD1222 vaccination. These receptor sequences come from an adult in good health.

The chain combines TRBV5-6 with TRBJ1-2, with D perhaps TRBD1 (5 bases). This CDR3 spans 16 amino acids. Germline values: CDR1 SGHDT, CDR2 YYEEEE. With 1 base removed from V and 3 bases from J, the gap between germline ends came to 16 bases. In DNA, the CDR3 is TGTGCCAGCAGCTTGCCGGTCCGGGACGGACACTATGGCTACACCTTC. Amino acids: CASSLPVRDGHYGYTF.

The V and J genes are TRBV18 and TRBJ2-7; 9 bases match TRBD1. Germline V gives CDR1 KGHSH, CDR2 LQKENI. This CDR3 is built from 13 residues. V lost 3 bases to trimming and J lost 5 bases; unmatched junction nucleotides: 2. The CDR3 protein is CASSPGQGDEQYF. The CDR3 DNA reads as TGTGCCAGCTCACCGGGACAGGGTGACGAGCAGTACTTC.

The chain uses TRBV5-5 and TRBJ1-5, with D perhaps TRBD1 (5 bases). CDR3 length: 16 residues. Germline V lookup: CDR1 SGHKS, CDR2 YYEKEE (reference sequence). Trimming removed 0 bases from V and 4 bases from J, with 14 bases in between. The CDR3 reads CASSLVWDGNNQPQHF. The CDR3 DNA follows: TGTGCCAGCAGCTTGGTGTGGGACGGTAATAATCAGCCCCAGCATTTT.

This rearrangement joins TRBV19 to TRBJ1-2; no definite D call. The V end lost 4 bases, the J end lost 5 bases, and 11 bases lay between the germline ends. The CDR3 loop spans 13 amino acids. From germline, CDR1 is LNHDA and CDR2 SQIVND (reference sequence). The CDR3: CASSTWDGYGYTF. The CDR3 nucleotides are TGTGCCAGTAGTACGTGGGATGGGTATGGCTACACCTTC. Full variable domain (outside the CDR3, taken from reference TRBV19 and TRBJ1-2): DGGITQSPKYLFRKEGQNVTLSCEQNLNHDAMYWYRQDPGQGLRLIYYSQIVNDFQKGDIAEGYSVSREKKESFPLTVTSAQKNPTAFYLCASSTWDGYGYTFGSGTRLTVV.

The V call is TRBV27, the J call TRBJ2-7; 8 bases line up with TRBD1. The CDR3 covers 17 residues. J was trimmed by 1 base and V by 0 bases; bases with no gene match: 8. In germline, CDR1 is MNHEY, CDR2 SMNVEV (reference sequence). The CDR3 nucleotides are TGTGCCAGCAGTTTATCGCCGGACAGGGATGGTTCCTACGAGCAGTACTTC. Translating it yields CASSLSPDRDGSYEQYF.

This clone was observed a single time. This chain links TRBV11-2 with TRBJ2-7, with D possibly TRBD2 on 6 matching bases. Germline V gene data show CDR1 as SGHAT and CDR2 as FQNNGV. The CDR3 spans 15 residues. Trimming shortened V by 3 bases and J by 0 bases, and 12 bases separated the two germline ends. The CDR3 DNA reads as TGTGCCAGCAGCTTTGGAGGGGCGACCTCCTACGAGCAGTACTTC. It codes for CASSFGGATSYEQYF.

V usage is TRBV28 and J usage is TRBJ2-1, with D perhaps TRBD2 (6 bases). CDR1 is MDHEN and CDR2 is SYDVKM in the germline V gene. V dropped 6 bases and J dropped 4 bases, with 16 bases sitting between them. CDR3 length: 15 residues. This CDR3 reads CASRESAGRYNEQFF. DNA of the CDR3: TGTGCCAGCAGGGAGTCCGCAGGGAGGTACAATGAGCAGTTCTTC.

In this sample, this clone turned up a few times. This sequence joins TRBV5-1 and TRBJ1-1, with no clear D. Germline V gene data show CDR1 as SGHRS and CDR2 as YFSETQ. This CDR3 contains 14 residues. Trimming left V 4 bases short and J 2 bases short, with 12 bases between. This CDR3 is CASSRTVKNTEAFF. The CDR3 DNA is TGCGCCAGCAGCCGGACGGTAAAAAACACTGAAGCTTTCTTT.

The rearrangement uses TRBV27 and TRBJ1-5; D is undetermined. The CDR3 is 13 amino acids. Trimming removed 5 bases from V and 8 bases from J, with 13 bases in between. Germline V CDR1 and CDR2: MNHEY, SMNVEV (reference sequence). CDR3 in DNA: TGTGCCAGCAGTCCCATAGGGAGGGAGCCCCAGCATTTT. The encoded protein is CASSPIGREPQHF.

The chain combines TRBV5-1 with TRBJ2-5; 16 bases are a match to TRBD2. The CDR3 sequence is 17 residues long. The germline gives CDR1 SGHRS, CDR2 YFSETQ. With 4 bases clipped from V and 5 bases from J, the junction kept 8 bases outside the gene matches. The CDR3 coding sequence is TGCGCCAGCAGCACGGGACTAGCGGGAGGGCCTGGGGAGACCCAGTACTTC. Its translation is CASSTGLAGGPGETQYF.

The chain combines TRBV13 with TRBJ1-3; TRBD1 might be the D (6 bases). CDR1 PRHDT and CDR2 FYEKMQ come from the germline V gene (reference sequence). Trimming removed 6 bases at V and 7 bases at J, with 13 bases between. This CDR3 has 13 residues. CDR3 region: CASRRKGGNTIYF. Written as DNA, the CDR3 is TGTGCCAGCAGGCGGAAAGGGGGTAACACCATATATTTT.

This rearrangement joins TRBV30 to TRBJ1-5, with TRBD1 as a possible D gene (5 bases). Germline CDR1 and CDR2: GTSNPN and SVGIG (reference sequence). The germline V and J ends were trimmed by 0 bases and 6 bases, with 15 bases remaining between them. CDR3 length: 15 amino acids. The CDR3 reads CAWSVGSGGIQPQHF. CDR3 DNA: TGTGCCTGGAGTGTCGGTTCTGGGGGAATTCAGCCCCAGCATTTT. Full variable domain (remainder filled in from reference TRBV30 and TRBJ1-5): SQTIHQWPATLVQPVGSPLSLECTVEGTSNPNLYWYRQAAGRGLQLLFYSVGIGQISSEVPQNLSASRPQDRQFILSSKKLLLSDSGFYLCAWSVGSGGIQPQHFGDGTRLSIL.

The J gene is TRBJ1-2, the V gene TRBV28; no reliable D call. The CDR3 consists of 13 residues. V gave up 3 bases and J gave up 2 bases, with 7 bases separating them. The germline V gene has CDR1 MDHEN and CDR2 SYDVKM. The CDR3 sequence is CASSFESNYGYTF. The CDR3 coding sequence is TGTGCCAGCAGTTTCGAAAGCAACTATGGCTACACCTTC.

The chain carries TRBV6-1 and TRBJ2-5; TRBD2 agrees at 7 bases. The CDR3 runs to 16 residues. V dropped 1 base and J dropped 4; count of bases not matched to a gene: 9. From germline, CDR1 is MNHNS and CDR2 SASEGT. CDR3 nucleotide sequence: TGTGCCAGCAGTGAAGAATGGGGGGGGATAAGAGAGACCCAGTACTTC. Residues: CASSEEWGGIRETQYF.

The chain combines TRBV2 with TRBJ2-7; tentatively, D is TRBD2 (5 bases). The germline CDR1 and CDR2 sequences are SNHLY and FYNNEI. Trimming stripped 4 bases from V and 0 bases from J, with 16 bases between. This CDR3 is built from 16 residues. The CDR3 coding sequence is TGTGCCAGCAGTGTGTCCTTAGCGACACTCTCCTACGAGCAGTACTTC. It yields the protein CASSVSLATLSYEQYF.

The V and J genes are TRBV12-3 or TRBV12-4 and TRBJ1-5; 7 bases are shared with TRBD1. The CDR3 runs 13 residues. Germline trimming cut 5 bases from V and 6 bases from J; bases unmatched to any gene: 4. CDR3 sequence (DNA): TGTGCCAGCAGTCCCGGGACAGTTCAGCCCCAGCATTTT. Translating it yields CASSPGTVQPQHF.

This chain joins TRBV2 and TRBJ1-6; TRBD1 is a possible D gene (6 bases). V lost 2 bases to trimming and J lost 5 bases, with 13 bases between them. This CDR3 comprises 16 residues. CDR1 is SNHLY, CDR2 FYNNEI, per germline. CDR3: CASSERQGLNNSPLHF. CDR3 DNA: TGTGCCAGCAGTGAACGGCAGGGGCTGAATAATTCACCCCTCCACTTT.

The rearrangement uses TRBV3-1 (or the pseudogene TRBV3-2) and TRBJ1-2; 12 positions match TRBD1. Per the germline V gene, CDR1 is LGHDT and CDR2 is YNNKEL (reference sequence). The CDR3 totals 17 residues. V was clipped by 5 bases and J by 8 bases; unmatched bases: 15. CDR3 DNA: TGTGCCAGCAGCTCTCTTACTGCGGGACAGGGGGCTGGAGGCTACACCTTC. As protein: CASSSLTAGQGAGGYTF.

On this clone itself: A junction boundary mismatches the germline segment, possibly from a read error. J is TRBJ2-7 and V is TRBV3-1 (or the pseudogene TRBV3-2); 8 bases are a match to TRBD2. The V gene's germline CDR1 is LGHDT and CDR2 YNNKEL (reference sequence). This CDR3 is built from 11 residues. CDR3 residues: CASSRAGESVF. The DNA of the CDR3 is TGTGCCAGCAGCCGAGCGGGAGAGTCGGTCTTC.

This clone occurred a few times. This rearrangement joins TRBV5-8 to TRBJ1-2, with D possibly matching TRBD1 (5 bases). V lost 4 bases, J lost 7 bases, and 17 bases lay in between. Germline assignment: CDR1 SGHTS and CDR2 YDEGEE. This CDR3 comprises 14 residues. CDR3 in amino acids: CASSVELGGAGYTF. In DNA form, the CDR3 reads TGTGCCAGCAGCGTCGAGCTGGGGGGTGCTGGCTACACCTTC.

This clone appeared once. The chain links TRBV7-8 to TRBJ2-3; D is possibly TRBD2 (6 bases). Trimming stripped 2 bases from V and 4 bases from J, with 16 bases between. The germline CDR1 and CDR2 sequences are SGHVS and FQNEAQ. The CDR3 is 16 amino acids. The CDR3 region has the DNA TGTGCCAGCAGCTTACCAATCGGGAGCTCGTCAGATACGCAGTATTTT. It encodes CASSLPIGSSSDTQYF.

The chain recombines TRBV6-6 with TRBJ1-5; no clear D gene. V was clipped by 0 bases and J by 6 bases, with 12 bases between them. There are 15 residues in the CDR3. CDR1 MNHNY and CDR2 SVGAGI come from the germline V gene (reference sequence). Here the CDR3 reads CASSYSIVEVQPQHF. The DNA of the CDR3 is TGTGCCAGCAGTTACTCGATAGTTGAGGTTCAGCCCCAGCATTTT.

The chain is built from TRBV7-9 and TRBJ1-4; D is unclear. This CDR3 has 13 residues. CDR1 and CDR2 (germline): SEHNR, FQNEAQ (reference sequence). V was shortened by 1 base and J by 10 bases, with 10 bases between the two germline ends. CDR3: CASSLGFMGKLFF. CDR3 DNA: TGTGCCAGCAGCTTAGGCTTTATGGGAAAACTGTTTTTT.

The chain couples TRBV5-4 to TRBJ1-4, with TRBD1 identical over 8 bases. The CDR3 contains 15 residues. Looked up from germline, CDR1 is SGHNT and CDR2 is YYREEE (reference sequence). The trim removed 3 bases at V and 8 bases at J, leaving 9 bases unmatched. CDR3 sequence reads: CASSSGTGFGEKLFF. CDR3 DNA sequence: TGTGCCAGCAGCTCGGGGACAGGCTTTGGCGAAAAACTGTTTTTT.

The rearrangement links TRBV6-5 to TRBJ1-1; maybe TRBD1 (5 bases). Trimming took off 8 bases at V and 5 bases at J, with 9 bases between the two ends. Germline assignment: CDR1 MNHEY and CDR2 SVGAGI. This CDR3 contains 11 residues. The chain's CDR3 is CASGGGTEAFF. CDR3 nucleotide sequence: TGTGCCAGCGGGGGGGGAACTGAAGCTTTCTTT.

The genes are TRBV19 and TRBJ1-1, with TRBD1 matching over 9 bases. Germline V gene sequence: CDR1 LNHDA, CDR2 SQIVND (reference sequence). CDR3 length equals 15 residues. Trimming removed 5 bases from V and 1 base from J; junction bases left unmatched: 5. The CDR3, as DNA: TGTGCCAGTAGTCCCCTGGGACAGGGGAACACTGAAGCTTTCTTT. Translation gives CASSPLGQGNTEAFF.

This clone was seen a single time. The rearrangement links TRBV18 to TRBJ1-5, with a tentative D call TRBD1 (6 bases). V lost 6 bases, J lost 4 bases, and 10 bases lay in between. The CDR3 covers 13 residues. CDR1 is KGHSH and CDR2 is LQKENI in the germline V gene. The CDR3 DNA sequence: TGTGCCAGCTCGGGCGACAGGAATCAGCCCCAGCATTTT. Residues: CASSGDRNQPQHF. The full variable domain, completed using reference TRBV18 and TRBJ1-5, is NAGVMQNPRHLVRRRGQEARLRCSPMKGHSHVYWYRQLPEEGLKFMVYLQKENIIDESGMPKERFSAEFPKEGPSILRIQQVVRGDSAAYFCASSGDRNQPQHFGDGTRLSIL.

This chain joins TRBV29-1 and TRBJ2-1; 15 positions agree with TRBD2. Germline assignment: CDR1 SQVTM and CDR2 ANQGSEA. V trimming: 4 bases; J trimming: 6 bases; junction bases outside the gene matches: 4. The CDR3 spans 15 residues. Here the CDR3 DNA reads TGCAGCGTTGGGCAGGGACTAGCGGGGGGCAATGAGCAGTTCTTC. Protein: CSVGQGLAGGNEQFF.

V gene TRBV21-1 combines with J gene TRBJ1-2. TRBV21-1 represents a pseudogene. The CDR3 has 14 amino acids. The CDR3, as DNA: TGTGCCAGCAGCAAAGTTAAGGGCGGCTATGGCTACACCTTC. Its translation is CASSKVKGGYGYTF.

The genes are TRBV11-2 and TRBJ1-1, with D unclear. Trimming stripped 0 bases from V and 4 bases from J, with 12 bases between. The CDR3 has 15 residues. Germline values: CDR1 SGHAT, CDR2 FQNNGV. This chain's CDR3 is CASSLDSRSGTEAFF. CDR3 coding DNA: TGTGCCAGCAGCTTAGACAGCAGGTCAGGCACTGAAGCTTTCTTT. Variable domain in full (rest from reference TRBV11-2 and TRBJ1-1): EAGVAQSPRYKIIEKRQSVAFWCNPISGHATLYWYQQILGQGPKLLIQFQNNGVVDDSQLPKDRFSAERLKGVDSTLKIQPAKLEDSAVYLCASSLDSRSGTEAFFGQGTRLTVV.

In nucleotides, the CDR3 is TGTGCCAGCAGCGTTAGGGGGTCGACCGGGGAGCTGTTTTTT. Protein: CASSVRGSTGELFF. This sequence joins TRBV9 and TRBJ2-2; D perhaps matches TRBD1 (6 bases). V lost 2 bases and J 5 bases, leaving 10 bases between the germline ends. Germline lookup yields CDR1 SGDLS and CDR2 YYNGEE. This CDR3 is built from 14 residues.

The chain recombines TRBV6-5 with TRBJ2-1, with 9 bases aligning to TRBD1. This CDR3 is 14 amino acids long. With V trimmed by 5 bases and J by 3 bases, 2 bases remained unmatched. From germline, CDR1 is MNHEY and CDR2 SVGAGI. DNA for the CDR3: TGTGCCAGCAGTAAGGACAGGGGCTACAATGAGCAGTTCTTC. It encodes CASSKDRGYNEQFF.